This T cell receptor beta chain was found in a study of glioma-infiltrating T cells after dendritic cell vaccination. On the study more broadly: Three intradermal dendritic cell vaccine injections were given every two weeks.

General study findings and limits: Higher TCR clonality did not directly relate to longer survival.

Repertoires were generated with immunoSEQ multiplex PCR, while TCRdb's copy carries only in-frame clones and drops some. The table lists 80,000 to 95,000 clones, approximately 81% of them singletons. A word on this clone: Its target is unknown.

No glioblastoma patient carried an isocitrate dehydrogenase mutation. The starting material was blood, obtained before dendritic cell vaccination. This TCR was sampled from a human donor with glioblastoma.

The CDR3 here is CASSFWTATDTQYF. Here the CDR3 DNA reads TGCGCCAGCAGCTTTTGGACAGCCACAGATACGCAGTATTTT. The V call is TRBV5-1, the J call TRBJ2-3; D perhaps matches TRBD1 (6 bases). The V and J ends lost 2 bases and 2 bases respectively, with 9 bases between them. CDR1 and CDR2 from the germline V gene are SGHRS and YFSETQ. The CDR3 runs 14 residues.